Each of the 9 T cell receptor beta chains below was sequenced from the same sample in a study of OX40 agonist ivuxolimab in advanced cancers. Assay used: immunoSEQ multiplex PCR; TCRdb lists only in-frame clones, some missing. This table holds 65,000 to 90,000 clones, 80% to 90% found once. The material sequenced was CD4+ or CD8+ T cells sorted from blood, taken in a trial of the OX40 agonist ivuxolimab. Receptors were obtained from an adult with an advanced solid tumor such as melanoma, head and neck, liver or kidney cancer.

The CDR3 protein is CASSMGQGNSPLHF. The CDR3 bases are TGTGCCAGCAGTATGGGACAGGGTAATTCACCCCTCCACTTT. The genes are TRBV5-8 and TRBJ1-6; 9 nucleotides align to TRBD1. This CDR3 is 14 amino acids long. After removal of 5 bases from V and 6 bases from J, the junction contained 3 bases not matched to a gene. Germline lookup yields CDR1 SGHTS and CDR2 YDEGEE. Looking up the rest from reference TRBV5-8 and TRBJ1-6 gives the full variable domain: EAGVTQSPTHLIKTRGQQATLRCSPISGHTSVYWYQQALGLGLQFLLWYDEGEERNRGNFPPRFSGRQFPNYSSELNVNALELEDSALYLCASSMGQGNSPLHFGNGTRLTVT.

The rearrangement uses TRBV7-2 and TRBJ2-7; no reliable D call. Trimming shortened V by 3 bases and J by 2 bases, and 20 bases separated the two germline ends. Germline V gives CDR1 SGHTA, CDR2 FQGNSA. This CDR3 contains 17 residues. The CDR3 loop reads CASSLSPHGRITYEQYF. The CDR3 nucleotides read TGTGCCAGCAGCTTGAGCCCCCACGGACGGATTACCTACGAGCAGTACTTC.

The chain couples TRBV9 to TRBJ2-2; TRBD2 matches at 10 bases. CDR3 length: 16 amino acids. The junction had 9 bases not matched to a gene; V was cut back by 4 bases and J by 6 bases. The V gene's germline CDR1 is SGDLS and CDR2 YYNGEE. The CDR3 region has the DNA TGTGCCAGCAGCTTCGCTAGCGGGGGTATGTCCGGGGAGCTGTTTTTT. Its protein is CASSFASGGMSGELFF.

This chain uses TRBV5-5 with TRBJ1-4, with D perhaps matching TRBD1 (6 bases). CDR3 length: 16 residues. Between the trimmed V and J ends, which lost 0 bases and 5 bases, there was a span of 14 bases. CDR1 SGHKS and CDR2 YYEKEE come from the germline V gene (reference sequence). The CDR3 nucleotides read TGTGCCAGCAGCTTGGCCCCGACAGGCAAAAATGAAAAACTGTTTTTT. This translates into CASSLAPTGKNEKLFF.

The CDR3 is CASSFGLAGWAYEQYF. The CDR3 nucleotides are TGTGCCAGCAGCTTCGGACTAGCGGGCTGGGCCTACGAGCAGTACTTC. J is TRBJ2-7 and V is TRBV5-6, with 11 bases identical to TRBD2. The trim removed 2 bases at V and 2 bases at J, leaving 6 bases unmatched. There are 16 residues in the CDR3. CDR1 and CDR2 (germline): SGHDT, YYEEEE. The full variable domain, completed using reference TRBV5-6 and TRBJ2-7, is DAGVTQSPTHLIKTRGQQVTLRCSPKSGHDTVSWYQQALGQGPQFIFQYYEEEERQRGNFPDRFSGHQFPNYSSELNVNALLLGDSALYLCASSFGLAGWAYEQYFGPGTRLTVT.

The rearrangement uses TRBV18 and TRBJ2-3; D possibly matches TRBD1 or TRBD2 (5 bases each). The germline gives CDR1 KGHSH, CDR2 LQKENI. The CDR3 has 16 amino acids. Between the trimmed V and J ends, which lost 2 bases and 1 base, there was a span of 13 bases. The DNA for the CDR3 is TGTGCCAGCTCACCATTCGGGACCCTTCGCACAGATACGCAGTATTTT. As protein: CASSPFGTLRTDTQYF.

This clone was seen a single time. The chain joins TRBV21-1 to TRBJ2-7; the DNA was not used to check the table's D call, TRBD2. TRBV21-1 is labeled a pseudogene. CDR3 length: 14 amino acids. The CDR3 reads CASSKGRAPYEQYF. CDR3 nucleotide sequence: TGTGCCAGCAGCAAGGGGAGGGCCCCCTACGAGCAGTACTTC.

This rearrangement joins TRBV6-5 to TRBJ1-6, with unresolved D. The CDR3 runs 8 residues. CDR1 and CDR2 (germline): MNHEY, SVGAGI. V was pared by 6 bases and J by 17 bases, with 5 bases between. Here the CDR3 DNA reads TGTGCCAGCAGCCCGTTCCACTTT. Translated: CASSPFHF.

The J gene is TRBJ2-7, the V gene TRBV21-1; TRBD1, as called in the table, went unchecked against the DNA. TRBV21-1 is shown as a pseudogene. The CDR3 covers 16 residues. The CDR3: CASSKGRQEILYEQYF. The CDR3 DNA follows: TGTGCCAGCAGCAAAGGCAGACAGGAAATCCTGTACGAGCAGTACTTC.